In this sample, the clone carrying this TCR beta chain turned up a few times. The antigen is unknown. The sample originates from a study of CD8 T cells in ankylosing spondylitis. The V end was cut by 3 bases, the J end by 1 base, with 13 bases between. From germline, CDR1 is SEHNR and CDR2 FQNEAQ (reference sequence). The CDR3 is 16 amino acids. Findings and caveats of the study: Fewer than 10 highly homologous variants made up a TCR beta motif that seemed to typify ankylosing spondylitis blood. Some of these motif variants have turned up before, in reports on reactive arthritis synovial fluid and blood. Disease-linked clones were reportedly significantly enriched in matched ankylosing spondylitis synovial fluid. Disease-linked clones bore a CD8+ phenotype and were relatively rare in peripheral blood.

Quantitative 5'-RACE was performed with molecular barcodes, and it yielded the TCR beta libraries. TCRdb independently ran MiXCR on the 5' RACE reads; one entry per CDR3 protein. The sample includes about 540,000 distinct CDR3 sequences, approximately 11% of them seen just once. The rearrangement uses TRBV7-9 and TRBJ1-5, with TRBD1 as a possible D gene (6 bases). The origin of this receptor is a male donor with ankylosing spondylitis. Sequencing was carried out using blood, either unsorted or a sorted T cell fraction (not recorded which). CDR3 loop: CASSLGLGGSNQPQHF. CDR3 DNA: TGTGCCAGCAGCTTGGGTCTTGGGGGCAGCAATCAGCCCCAGCATTTT.